This T cell receptor (beta chain) was recorded in a study of T cell repertoires in cytomegalovirus infection. Study observations and caveats: CMV carriers with the relevant HLA were identified by cumulative public TCR beta family frequency.

This CDR3 is built from 15 residues. Germline V gene data show CDR1 as MNHEY and CDR2 as SMNVEV (reference sequence). V gave up 5 bases and J gave up 1 base; unmatched junction bases: 6. This clonotype was recorded a few times. Its antigen is currently unknown. A single record per CDR3 protein comes from TCRdb applying MiXCR to the reads. This table holds roughly 720,000 distinct CDR3 sequences, less than 40% found once. What was sequenced was PBMCs. The chain links TRBV27 to TRBJ1-1, with 8 bases matching TRBD1. The TCR sequence derives from a human donor in good health (CMV status not recorded). Some clones in this sample may be carry-over from other donors' samples. The CDR3, as DNA: TGTGCCAGCAGTCCCCAGGGGGCAGGGAACACTGAAGCTTTCTTT. Translated, it gives CASSPQGAGNTEAFF.